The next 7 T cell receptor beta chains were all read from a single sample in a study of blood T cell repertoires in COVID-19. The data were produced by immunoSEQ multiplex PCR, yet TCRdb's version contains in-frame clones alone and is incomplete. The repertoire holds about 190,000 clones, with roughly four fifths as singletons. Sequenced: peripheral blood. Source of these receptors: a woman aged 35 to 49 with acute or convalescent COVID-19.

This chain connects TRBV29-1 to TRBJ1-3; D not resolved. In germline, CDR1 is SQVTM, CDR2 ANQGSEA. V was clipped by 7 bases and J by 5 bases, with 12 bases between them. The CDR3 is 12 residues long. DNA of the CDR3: TGCAGCGCCCGGGTAGACCGAAACACCATATATTTT. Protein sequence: CSARVDRNTIYF.

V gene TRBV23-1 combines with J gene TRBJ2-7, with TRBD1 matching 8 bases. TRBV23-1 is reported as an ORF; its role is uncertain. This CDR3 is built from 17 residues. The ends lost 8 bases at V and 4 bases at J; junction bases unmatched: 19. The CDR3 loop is CASRYGTGYRLAYEQYF. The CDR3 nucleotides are TGCGCCAGCCGATACGGGACAGGTTATCGTCTCGCTTACGAGCAGTACTTC.

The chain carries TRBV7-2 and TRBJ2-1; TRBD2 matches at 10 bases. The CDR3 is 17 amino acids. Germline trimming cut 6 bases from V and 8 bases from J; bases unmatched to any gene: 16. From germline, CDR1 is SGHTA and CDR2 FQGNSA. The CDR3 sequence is CASRGGLATKQGDEQFF. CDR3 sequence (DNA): TGTGCCAGCAGAGGGGGACTAGCGACAAAACAGGGGGATGAGCAGTTCTTC.

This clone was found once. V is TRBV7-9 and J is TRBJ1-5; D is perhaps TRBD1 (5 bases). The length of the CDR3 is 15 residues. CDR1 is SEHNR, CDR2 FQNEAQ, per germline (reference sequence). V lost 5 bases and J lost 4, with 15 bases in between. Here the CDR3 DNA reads TGTGCCAGCAGCCCGTCGGGGGGGTGGAATCAGCCCCAGCATTTT. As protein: CASSPSGGWNQPQHF.

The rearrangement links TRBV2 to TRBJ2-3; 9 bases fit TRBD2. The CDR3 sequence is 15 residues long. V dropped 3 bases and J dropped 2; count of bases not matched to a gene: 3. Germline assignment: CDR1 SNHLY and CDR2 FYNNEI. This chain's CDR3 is CASSDLAGNTDTQYF. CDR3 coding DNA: TGTGCCAGCAGTGATCTAGCGGGGAACACAGATACGCAGTATTTT.

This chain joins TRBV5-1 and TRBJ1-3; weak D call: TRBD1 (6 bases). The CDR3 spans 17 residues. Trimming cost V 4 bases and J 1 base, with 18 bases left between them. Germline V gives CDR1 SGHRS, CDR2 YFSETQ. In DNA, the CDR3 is TGCGCCAGCAGCGTACAGGGCCTGTCACGTTCTGGAAACACCATATATTTT. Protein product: CASSVQGLSRSGNTIYF. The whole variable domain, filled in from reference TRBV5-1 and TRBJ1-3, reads KAGVTQTPRYLIKTRGQQVTLSCSPISGHRSVSWYQQTPGQGLQFLFEYFSETQRNKGNFPGRFSGRQFSNSRSEMNVSTLELGDSALYLCASSVQGLSRSGNTIYFGEGSWLTVV.

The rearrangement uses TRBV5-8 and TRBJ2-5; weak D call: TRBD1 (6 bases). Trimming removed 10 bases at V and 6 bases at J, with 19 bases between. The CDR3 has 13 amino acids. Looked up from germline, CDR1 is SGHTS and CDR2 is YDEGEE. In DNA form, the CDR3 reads TGTGCCGCTCGGGACACGCCTGATAAGACCCAGTACTTC. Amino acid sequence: CAARDTPDKTQYF.